This is a list of T cell receptor beta chains from one sample in a study of blood T cell repertoires in COVID-19. The protocol was immunoSEQ multiplex PCR, while the TCRdb copy is restricted to in-frame clones and leaves out a portion. Of 200,000 to 300,000 clones detected, approximately 80% appear once; the ten largest clones hold 2% to 2.5%. What was sequenced was peripheral blood. Receptors originate from a man aged 35 to 55 who had recovered from COVID-19. Both conserved end residues are part of each CDR3.

TRBJ2-7	13	TRBV6-6	CASDPTGVNEQYF
TRBJ1-1	12	TRBV29-1	CSVETGGGEAFF
TRBJ1-2	15	TRBV19	CASSPLGRGNYGYTF
TRBJ1-1	11	TRBV20-1	CSGLLNTEAFF
TRBJ2-3	15	TRBV6-6	CASSYSLAGGNTQYF
TRBJ2-3	15	TRBV27	CASSPGTGGADTQYF
TRBJ1-6	15	TRBV2	CASSIQGANNSPLHF
TRBJ1-2	15	TRBV6-2/TRBV6-3	CASSPRTGVRYGYTF
TRBJ1-2	16	TRBV5-4	CASSLPTGGTNYGYTF
TRBJ1-6	16	TRBV29-1	CSALLGPQGYNSPLHF
TRBJ1-2	11	TRBV2	CASSAGTGAVF
TRBJ2-2	19	TRBV6-6	CASSPLRTSGPTNTGELFF
TRBJ2-6	14	TRBV19	CASRTGSGANVLTF
TRBJ1-1	12	TRBV12-3/TRBV12-4	CASKKQGEVAFF
TRBJ2-1	15	TRBV2	CASRRGPSSYNEQFF
TRBJ2-1	18	TRBV5-6	CASSPGLAIVPSYNEQFF
TRBJ1-6	17	TRBV30	CAWSVRDRGLYNSPLHF
TRBJ1-2	17	TRBV19	CASSVPDRGPGVYGYTF
TRBJ2-3	15	TRBV11-3	CASSLIGAGADTQYF
TRBJ1-2	13	TRBV27	CASSLGQAYGYTF
TRBJ1-2	13	TRBV5-6	CASSLGWEYGYTF
TRBJ1-1	13	TRBV4-3	CASSQPGYTEAFF